Ten or more counts support the clone carrying this T cell receptor beta chain. Given a much more abundant clone one base away, this may be a read error. The second PCR ran roughly 7 to 11 cycles with a sample-barcoded 5' primer and J-beta primers. TCRdb recomputed calls from the 5' RACE reads with MiXCR, one row per CDR3 protein. The data contain some 900,000 distinct CDR3 sequences, 29% of them seen just once; the ten biggest clones take up 15% to 20%. In germline, CDR1 is SGHKS, CDR2 YYEKEE (reference sequence). The CDR3 runs 17 residues. This record comes from a study of blood T cells in healthy people across ages.

The sample comprised blood. The rearrangement links TRBV5-5 to TRBJ2-1; 11 bases are shared with TRBD2. TRBJ2-7 explains the end of the DNA better; the J call may be wrong. This TCR was sampled from a woman aged 80 or over in good health. The CDR3 spells CASSRTLTSGDYNEQYF. The DNA of the CDR3 is TGTGCCAGCAGCCGGACCTTGACTAGCGGGGACTACAATGAGCAGTACTTC.